Below, one TCR beta chain is given with its context. This specimen belongs to a study of blood T cell repertoires in COVID-19. This table comes from immunoSEQ multiplex PCR, and its TCRdb copy is limited to in-frame clones, with some not included. The sample lists approximately 220,000 clones, 90% occurring once. The V gene's germline CDR1 is SGHDT and CDR2 YYEEEE. The CDR3 has 13 residues. The V end was cut by 3 bases, the J end by 7 bases, with 13 bases between. Sequenced: PBMCs or T cells enriched from blood (not recorded which). The chain joins TRBV5-6 to TRBJ1-2, with TRBD1 as a possible D gene (6 bases). This receptor was obtained from a man aged 30-40 years who had been exposed to COVID-19. CDR3 residues: CASSSLGTPGYTF. CDR3 DNA: TGTGCCAGCAGCTCGCTGGGGACACCTGGCTACACCTTC.